This TCR beta chain was sequenced in a study of beta chain features in type 1 diabetes. Sorting with CD45RO/CCR7/CD25/CD127/CD95/CD27 yielded naive, central memory, regulatory and stem-like memory CD4+ cells. Study outcomes and limitations: Still unanswered here is whether HLA type influences TCRB rearrangement. Type 1 diabetes patients showed a moderate but significant shortening of TCRB CDR3s in all four CD4+ subsets. Relative to healthy donors, patients appeared to have naive, central memory and Treg TCRB repertoires that were more similar.

CDR3 size: 17 residues. In germline, CDR1 is PRHDT, CDR2 FYEKMQ (reference sequence). The V end was cut by 3 bases, the J end by 5 bases, with 22 bases between. Comment on this clone: The antigen remains undetermined.

The investigators reverse transcribed all of the isolated RNA, so they sequenced expressed TCRB transcripts. Produced via immunoSEQ multiplex PCR; TCRdb's table is partial and in-frame only. The sample records 50,000 or so clones, 42% being singletons. This clonotype originated in a man in his thirties or forties with type 1 diabetes. Input material: Tregs from blood. The chain employs TRBV13 and TRBJ2-5; TRBD1 might be the D (6 bases). The DNA of the CDR3 is TGTGCCAGCAGCTTGAAGACGCGGGTTGGGGGCGGGGAGACCCAGTACTTC. As protein: CASSLKTRVGGGETQYF. The variable domain in full, completed from reference TRBV13 and TRBJ2-5, reads AAGVIQSPRHLIKEKRETATLKCYPIPRHDTVYWYQQGPGQDPQFLISFYEKMQSDKGSIPDRFSAQQFSDYHSELNMSSLELGDSALYFCASSLKTRVGGGETQYFGPGTRLLVL.